This TCR beta chain was retrieved from a study of T cell changes during pregnancy in multiple sclerosis. V lost 0 bases, J lost 7 bases, and 13 bases lay in between. CDR3 length: 15 amino acids. CDR1 and CDR2 from the germline V gene are LGHNA and YSLEER. Data came from immunoSEQ multiplex PCR; TCRdb stores just in-frame clones and leaves some out. The repertoire consists of some 11,000 clones, with around nine tenths occurring once and the leading ten covering 4% to 6%. V is TRBV4-3 and J is TRBJ1-5, with D possibly TRBD1 on 6 matching bases. This receptor was obtained from a female donor in good health, enrolled as a control in a pregnancy study. The material sequenced was CD8+ T cells from peripheral blood mononuclear cells, taken in the first trimester of pregnancy. CDR3: CASSQDTGIYQPQHF. The CDR3 DNA reads TGCGCCAGCAGCCAAGACACAGGGATTTACCAGCCCCAGCATTTT.